This passage covers 26 T cell receptor beta chains from one sample sequenced in a study of Graves' ophthalmopathy and Graves' hyperthyroidism. The study amplified TCR beta CDR3 regions using RNA transcripts. HTBI primers served in a first-round RT-PCR, which a second-round multiplex PCR followed. In TCRdb, the multiplex PCR reads were re-called with MiXCR into one record per CDR3 protein. The sample lists some 1.1 million distinct CDR3 sequences; approximately 35% were seen once. The sequenced material came from peripheral blood or thyroid tissue (not recorded which). The receptors were gathered from an adult man with Graves' hyperthyroidism.

This clonotype was picked up many times. The chain uses TRBV7-7 and TRBJ2-2; D may be TRBD1 or TRBD2 (5 bases each). CDR1 SSHAT and CDR2 FNYEAQ come from the germline V gene (reference sequence). Trimming left V 2 bases short and J 5 bases short, with 9 bases between. This CDR3 comprises 14 residues. The CDR3 here is CASSLWGSTGELFF. The CDR3 DNA reads TGTGCCAGCAGCTTATGGGGGTCGACCGGGGAGCTGTTTTTT. Using reference TRBV7-7 and TRBJ2-2 for the parts outside the CDR3, the full variable domain is GAGVSQSPRYKVTKRGQDVTLRCDPISSHATLYWYQQALGQGPEFLTYFNYEAQPDKSGLPSDRFSAERPEGSISTLTIQRTEQRDSAMYRCASSLWGSTGELFFGEGSRLTVL.

Note on this clonotype: A much larger clone differs by one base, so this may be a read error. J is TRBJ2-7 and V is TRBV20-1; perhaps TRBD2 as D (7 bases). The CDR3 length is 12 residues. Germline CDR1 and CDR2: DFQATT and SNEGSKA (reference sequence). This CDR3 is CGARGRRESYYF. CDR3 nucleotide sequence: TGCGGTGCTAGGGGGAGGCGGGAGAGCTATTACTTC.

The chain employs TRBV5-1 and TRBJ2-5; no reliable D call. Germline V gene lookup returns CDR1 SGHRS and CDR2 YFSETQ. V shed 4 bases and J shed 5 bases, with 12 bases lying between them. The CDR3 covers 13 residues. CDR3 region: CASSIRKEETQYF. The CDR3 nucleotides read TGCGCCAGCAGCATACGAAAAGAGGAGACCCAGTACTTC.

This chain joins TRBV7-9 and TRBJ2-7; 8 nucleotides align to TRBD1. Germline values: CDR1 SEHNR, CDR2 FQNEAQ (reference sequence). V lost 2 bases, J lost 6 bases, and 3 bases stayed unmatched. The CDR3 spans 13 residues. The CDR3 loop reads CASSLPRGPEQYF. CDR3 in DNA: TGTGCCAGCAGCTTACCCAGGGGGCCCGAGCAGTACTTC.

This clonotype has a count of ten or more. The chain couples TRBV5-1 to TRBJ1-1; D uncertain. The CDR3 has 13 residues. Per germline, CDR1 SGHRS and CDR2 YFSETQ. Trimming took 6 bases from V and 0 from J, leaving 9 bases between them. The DNA for the CDR3 is TGCGCCAGCACTGGTAGACTGAACACTGAAGCTTTCTTT. It codes for CASTGRLNTEAFF.

This clonotype was counted ten times or more. The rearrangement uses TRBV10-3 and TRBJ1-2, with D possibly matching TRBD1 (5 bases). V dropped 10 bases and J dropped 0 bases, with 15 bases sitting between them. The CDR3 sequence is 14 residues long. Looked up from germline, CDR1 is ENHRY and CDR2 is SYGVKD. This CDR3 reads CATMGGNSNYGYTF. The CDR3 DNA follows: TGTGCCACAATGGGGGGAAATTCTAACTATGGCTACACCTTC.

This clonotype occurred a few times. The chain recombines TRBV15 with TRBJ2-7; weak D call: TRBD2 (6 bases). The germline V gene has CDR1 LNHNV and CDR2 YYDKDF (reference sequence). V shed 1 base and J shed 4 bases, with 11 bases lying between them. This CDR3 region has 14 residues. CDR3 nucleotides: TGTGCCACCAGCAGAGGCGGGGCTCGATACGAGCAGTACTTC. It translates to CATSRGGARYEQYF.

This clonotype was seen many times. The genes are TRBV19 and TRBJ2-7; tentatively, D is TRBD1 (6 bases). CDR3 length equals 16 residues. Trimming took off 4 bases at V and 1 base at J, with 17 bases between the two ends. Germline-derived CDR1 and CDR2 are LNHDA and SQIVND (reference sequence). In nucleotides, the CDR3 is TGTGCCAGTAGTACCAACAGGGAGCGTGGGTCCTACGAGCAGTACTTC. This encodes CASSTNRERGSYEQYF.

The gene calls are TRBV7-9 and TRBJ1-5; possibly TRBD1 for D (6 bases). V was trimmed by 5 bases and J by 2 bases, leaving 16 bases between them. Looked up from germline, CDR1 is SEHNR and CDR2 is FQNEAQ (reference sequence). The CDR3 contains 16 residues. CDR3 residues: CASSRRGVIGNQPQHF. CDR3 in DNA: TGTGCCAGCAGCAGAAGGGGGGTAATCGGCAATCAGCCCCAGCATTTT. The full variable domain, in which reference TRBV7-9 and TRBJ1-5 provide the parts outside the CDR3, is DTGVSQNPRHKITKRGQNVTFRCDPISEHNRLYWYRQTLGQGPEFLTYFQNEAQLEKSRLLSDRFSAERPKGSFSTLEIQRTEQGDSAMYLCASSRRGVIGNQPQHFGDGTRLSIL.

This clonotype was recorded at least ten times. The gene calls are TRBV5-1 and TRBJ2-2; no clear D gene. V was cut by 7 bases and J by 5 bases, with 12 bases left in between. CDR1 and CDR2 (germline): SGHRS, YFSETQ. This CDR3 is 13 amino acids long. As DNA, the CDR3 is TGCGCCAGCCGCATTTCCGGAACCGGGGAGCTGTTTTTT. This encodes CASRISGTGELFF.

CDR3 sequence (DNA): TGTGCCAGCAGTTTTTTTCCAATGAACACTGAAGCTTTCTTT. Protein sequence: CASSFFPMNTEAFF. V usage is TRBV6-5 and J usage is TRBJ1-1; D call uncertain. The CDR3 is 14 residues long. Between the trimmed V and J ends, which lost 4 bases and 0 bases, there was a span of 9 bases. Germline lookup yields CDR1 MNHEY and CDR2 SVGAGI.

A note on this clonotype: It may be a read error: a sequence one base away is much more abundant. V gene TRBV11-1 combines with J gene TRBJ1-1; 8 positions agree with TRBD1. This CDR3 is built from 14 residues. Germline V gene lookup returns CDR1 SGHAT and CDR2 FQDESV (reference sequence). The CDR3 protein is CASSFDRGGTEALF. CDR3 DNA sequence: TGTGCCAGCAGCTTCGACAGGGGAGGCACTGAAGCTCTCTTT.

V and J are TRBV2 and TRBJ2-5; D might be TRBD1 or TRBD2, each matching 5 bases. Looked up from germline, CDR1 is SNHLY and CDR2 is FYNNEI. The CDR3 spans 12 residues. V gave up 8 bases and J gave up 9 bases, with 16 bases separating them. The DNA for the CDR3 is TGTGCCAGCTCAGGGACCGATCAGCCCCAGTACTTC. It is translated as CASSGTDQPQYF.

In this sample, this clonotype turned up many times. V is TRBV6-6 and J is TRBJ1-4; perhaps TRBD1 as D (6 bases). Germline V gene lookup returns CDR1 MNHNY and CDR2 SVGAGI (reference sequence). V was trimmed by 10 bases and J by 5 bases, leaving 14 bases between them. The CDR3 is made up of 13 amino acids. The CDR3 is CATSGAGNEKLFF. As DNA, the CDR3 is TGTGCCACCTCGGGGGCAGGCAATGAAAAACTGTTTTTT.

This clonotype appeared a few times. The chain carries TRBV6-2 or TRBV6-3 and TRBJ2-7; D uncertain. Germline loops: CDR1 MNHEY, CDR2 SVGEGT. The CDR3 is 13 amino acids. Trimming shortened V by 7 bases and J by 2 bases, and 12 bases separated the two germline ends. The CDR3: CASTPRRPYEQYF. CDR3 in DNA: TGTGCCAGCACTCCCCGGCGGCCCTACGAGCAGTACTTC.

This clonotype was found many times. The V and J genes are TRBV6-6 and TRBJ1-5; D is possibly TRBD1 (5 bases). The V end lost 2 bases, the J end lost 3 bases, and 14 bases lay between the germline ends. Germline CDR1 is MNHNY and CDR2 is SVGAGI (reference sequence). This CDR3 spans 16 amino acids. As DNA, the CDR3 is TGTGCCAGCAGTTACACCCCAGGGTTGGACAATCAGCCCCAGCATTTT. As protein: CASSYTPGLDNQPQHF.

This chain links TRBV12-3 or TRBV12-4 with TRBJ2-7; D call uncertain. The CDR3 sequence is 13 residues long. V was cut by 6 bases and J by 6 bases, with 15 bases left in between. The CDR3 nucleotides read TGTGCCAGCAGCCTGAAGAGAGACGGCGAGCAGTACTTC. This translates into CASSLKRDGEQYF.

This clonotype was detected many times. The V call is TRBV7-2, the J call TRBJ1-1, with D perhaps matching TRBD1 (5 bases). Germline V lookup: CDR1 SGHTA, CDR2 FQGNSA. This CDR3 comprises 12 residues. The V end was cut by 2 bases, the J end by 11 bases, with 12 bases between. The CDR3 coding sequence is TGTGCCAGCAGCTTACAAGGGACCAGCGCTTTCTTT. Translated: CASSLQGTSAFF.

This chain connects TRBV7-2 to TRBJ2-7; 9 bases fit TRBD2. V gave up 8 bases and J gave up 5 bases; unmatched junction bases: 7. The CDR3 is 13 amino acids. The germline V gene has CDR1 SGHTA and CDR2 FQGNSA. CDR3 residues: CASGGGGAHEQYF. The CDR3 nucleotides read TGTGCCAGCGGCGGCGGGGGGGCCCACGAGCAGTACTTC.

The rearrangement links TRBV6-6 to TRBJ2-7; D tentatively fits TRBD1 or TRBD2 (5 bases each). V gave up 0 bases and J gave up 0 bases, with 9 bases separating them. CDR3 size: 15 residues. Looked up from germline, CDR1 is MNHNY and CDR2 is SVGAGI (reference sequence). In nucleotides, the CDR3 is TGTGCCAGCAGTTACTCGTTAGGGACCTCCTACGAGCAGTACTTC. It is translated as CASSYSLGTSYEQYF.

The sample holds many counts of this clonotype. The chain joins TRBV10-3 to TRBJ2-5, with 11 bases lining up with TRBD2. Germline CDR1 ENHRY, CDR2 SYGVKD. The CDR3 totals 18 residues. V was clipped by 5 bases and J by 5 bases; unmatched bases: 16. Here the CDR3 reads CAISLGALAGVRGETQYF. Written as DNA, the CDR3 is TGTGCCATCAGTTTGGGAGCACTAGCGGGAGTAAGGGGCGAGACCCAGTACTTC.

In its sample, this clonotype was seen many times. The chain has TRBV12-3 or TRBV12-4 and TRBJ2-5; 11 bases line up with TRBD2. The V and J ends lost 3 bases and 4 bases, in that order; junction bases with no gene match: 4. The CDR3 is 15 amino acids. The CDR3 reads CASSLASGGRETQYF. DNA of the CDR3: TGTGCCAGCAGTTTGGCTAGCGGGGGGAGAGAGACCCAGTACTTC.

The chain couples TRBV7-3 to TRBJ1-1; 7 bases align to TRBD1. Looked up from germline, CDR1 is SGHTA and CDR2 is FQGTGA. Trimming took 2 bases from V and 5 from J; bases not matched to a gene: 11. CDR3 size: 16 residues. The DNA of the CDR3 is TGTGCCAGCAGCTTAGGCCCAGGCCCAGGGGGTACTGAAGCTTTCTTT. This encodes CASSLGPGPGGTEAFF.

V gene TRBV2 combines with J gene TRBJ2-3; D call uncertain. CDR3 length: 12 amino acids. CDR1 is SNHLY, CDR2 FYNNEI, per germline. Trimming removed 0 bases at V and 9 bases at J, with 7 bases between. DNA of the CDR3: TGTGCCAGCAGTGAAGCGACAAGGACGCAGTATTTT. Translation gives CASSEATRTQYF.

This clonotype was observed at least ten times. The V call is TRBV12-3 or TRBV12-4, the J call TRBJ1-1; D unclear. The V end was cut by 6 bases, the J end by 1 base, with 12 bases between. This CDR3 comprises 14 residues. The CDR3 coding sequence is TGTGCCAGCAGCCGGGGTTCGGCGAACACTGAAGCTTTCTTT. Protein sequence: CASSRGSANTEAFF.

This clonotype came up many times. CDR3 DNA sequence: TGCAGTGCTAGCCGTAGCGGGAGGACCTACGAGCAGTACTTC. Residues: CSASRSGRTYEQYF. The rearrangement joins TRBV20-1 to TRBJ2-7, with 10 bases that match TRBD2. The germline V gene encodes CDR1 DFQATT and CDR2 SNEGSKA (reference sequence). V was pared by 3 bases and J by 2 bases, with 4 bases of the junction left unmatched. This CDR3 has 14 amino acids.